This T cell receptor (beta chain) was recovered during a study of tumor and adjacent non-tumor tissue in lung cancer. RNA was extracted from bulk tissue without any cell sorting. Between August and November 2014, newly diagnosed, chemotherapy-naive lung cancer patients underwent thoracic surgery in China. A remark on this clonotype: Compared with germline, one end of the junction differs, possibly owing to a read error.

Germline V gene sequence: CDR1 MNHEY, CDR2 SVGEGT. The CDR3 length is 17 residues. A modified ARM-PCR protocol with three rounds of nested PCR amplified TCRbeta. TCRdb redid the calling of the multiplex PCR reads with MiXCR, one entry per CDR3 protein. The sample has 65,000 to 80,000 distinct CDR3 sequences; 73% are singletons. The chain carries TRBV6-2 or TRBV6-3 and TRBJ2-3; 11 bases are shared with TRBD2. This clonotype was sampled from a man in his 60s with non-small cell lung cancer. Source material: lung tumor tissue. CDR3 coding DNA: TGTGCCAGCAGTTATTACCTACTAGCGGGAGAGACAGATACGCAATATTTT. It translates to CASSYYLLAGETDTQYF.